The text below deals with one T cell receptor beta chain. What it recognizes is unknown. The CDR3 length is 14 residues. Trimming removed 8 bases at V and 0 bases at J, with 10 bases between. Germline assignment: CDR1 SGHTA and CDR2 FQGTGA. The method was immunoSEQ multiplex PCR; TCRdb's version includes in-frame clones alone and lacks a portion of them. The data hold some 2.3 million clones, with just over 90% observed a single time. This sample is part of a study of shared clonotypes between healthy human individuals. Partitioning of CD4+ cells yielded a CD45RA+ naive subset and a CD45RA-negative memory subset. The study, taken as a whole, reports: Naive subsets typically showed greater estimated richness than memory subsets. Shared across a few donors were roughly 5.3% of the naive CD4 clonotypes.

This receptor was obtained from a man aged 18 to 29 in good health. Some clones in this sample may be carry-over from other donors' samples. V usage is TRBV7-3 and J usage is TRBJ2-2; the D gene could be TRBD1 or TRBD2 (5 bases each). Sequencing input: naive CD4+ T cells from PBMCs. Subset reported: CD45RA+ positively selected. The CDR3 DNA follows: TGTGCCAGCGGCACGGGGCCGAACACCGGGGAGCTGTTTTTT. Translated: CASGTGPNTGELFF.